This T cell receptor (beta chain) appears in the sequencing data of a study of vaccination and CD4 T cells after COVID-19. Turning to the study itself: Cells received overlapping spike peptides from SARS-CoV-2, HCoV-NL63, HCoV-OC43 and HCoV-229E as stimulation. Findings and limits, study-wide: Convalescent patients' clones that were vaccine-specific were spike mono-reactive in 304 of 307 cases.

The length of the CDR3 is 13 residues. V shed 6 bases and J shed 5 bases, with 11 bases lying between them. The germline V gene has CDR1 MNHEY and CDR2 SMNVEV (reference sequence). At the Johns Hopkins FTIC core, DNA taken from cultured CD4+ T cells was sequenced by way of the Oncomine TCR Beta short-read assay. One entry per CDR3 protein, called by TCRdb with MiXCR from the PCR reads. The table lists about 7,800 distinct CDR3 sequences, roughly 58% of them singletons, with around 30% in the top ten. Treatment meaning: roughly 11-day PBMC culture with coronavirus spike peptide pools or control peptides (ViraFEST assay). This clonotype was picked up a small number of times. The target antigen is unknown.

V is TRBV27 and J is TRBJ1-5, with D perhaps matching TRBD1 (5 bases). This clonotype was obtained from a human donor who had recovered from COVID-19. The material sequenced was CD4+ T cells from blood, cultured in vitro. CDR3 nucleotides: TGTGCCAGCAGCCGTCGGGACGATCAGCCCCAGCATTTT. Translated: CASSRRDDQPQHF.